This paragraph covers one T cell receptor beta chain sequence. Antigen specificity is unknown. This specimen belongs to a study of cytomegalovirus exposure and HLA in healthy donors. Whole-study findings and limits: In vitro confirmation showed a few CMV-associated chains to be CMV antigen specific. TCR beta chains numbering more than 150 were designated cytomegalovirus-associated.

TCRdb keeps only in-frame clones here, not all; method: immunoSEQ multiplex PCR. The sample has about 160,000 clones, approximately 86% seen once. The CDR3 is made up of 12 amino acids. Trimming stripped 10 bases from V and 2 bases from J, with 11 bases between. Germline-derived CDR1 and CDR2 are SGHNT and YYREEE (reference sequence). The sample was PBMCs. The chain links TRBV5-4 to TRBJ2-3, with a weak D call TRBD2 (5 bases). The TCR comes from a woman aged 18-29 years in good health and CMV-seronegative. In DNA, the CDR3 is TGTGCCGGTGGACTCTCCACAGATACGCAGTATTTT. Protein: CAGGLSTDTQYF.